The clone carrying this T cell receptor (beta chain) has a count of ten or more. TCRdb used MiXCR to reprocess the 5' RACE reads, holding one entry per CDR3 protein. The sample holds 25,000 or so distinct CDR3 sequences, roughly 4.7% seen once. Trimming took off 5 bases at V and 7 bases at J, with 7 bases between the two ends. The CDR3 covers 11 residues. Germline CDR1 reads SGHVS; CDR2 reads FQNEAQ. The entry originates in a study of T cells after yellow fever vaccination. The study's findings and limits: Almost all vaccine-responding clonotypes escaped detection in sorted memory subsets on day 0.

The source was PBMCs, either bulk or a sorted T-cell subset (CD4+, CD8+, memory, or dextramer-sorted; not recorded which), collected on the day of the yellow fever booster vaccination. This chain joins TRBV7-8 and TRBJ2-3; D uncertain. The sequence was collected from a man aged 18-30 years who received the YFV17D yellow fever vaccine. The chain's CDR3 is CASSTEYTQYF. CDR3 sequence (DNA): TGTGCCAGCAGCACGGAGTATACGCAGTATTTT.